The rows below give T cell receptor beta chains drawn from one sample of a study of blood T cell repertoires in COVID-19. TCRdb keeps only in-frame clones here, not all; method: immunoSEQ multiplex PCR. Among about 75,000 clones listed, 86% were seen once. Sequencing was performed on peripheral blood. The receptors originated from a man older than 75 with COVID-19, enrolled during active disease. CDR3s include the opening cysteine and the closing phenylalanine or tryptophan. The D gene is left open where the match is weak. Not every row has a clone size; where given, it reads once, few, many or a size class.

NA	TRBV19	NA	14	TRBJ1-2	TGTGCCAGTAGTATCGACAGTCGTGGCTATGGCTACACCTTC	CASSIDSRGYGYTF
NA	TRBV6-1	NA	13	TRBJ1-6	TGTGCCAGCAGTGAAGAGGGGGATTCACCCCTCCACTTT	CASSEEGDSPLHF
NA	TRBV11-3	NA	15	TRBJ1-1	TGTGCCAGCAGCTTAGTAAATTGGGGAGACACTGAAGCTTTCTTT	CASSLVNWGDTEAFF
TRBD1	TRBV10-2	once	15	TRBJ1-1	TGCGCCAGCAGTGAGTCTAAAACAGGGGGCGGTGAAGCTTTCTTT	CASSESKTGGGEAFF
NA	TRBV27	NA	14	TRBJ2-7	TGTGCCAGCAGTTTGGGCGGGACCCCCTACGAGCAGTACTTC	CASSLGGTPYEQYF
TRBD1	TRBV29-1	NA	13	TRBJ1-2	TGCAGCGTTGCGACAGGGTTGGAGTATGGCTACACCTTC	CSVATGLEYGYTF
NA	TRBV9	NA	14	TRBJ1-1	TGTGCCAGCAGCGTCAGGGGAGATAACACTGAAGCTTTCTTT	CASSVRGDNTEAFF
TRBD1	TRBV5-6	NA	19	TRBJ2-4	TGTGCCAGCAGCTCCTCCGGGACAGCCACTTCTCCGGCCAAAAACATTCAGTACTTC	CASSSSGTATSPAKNIQYF
NA	TRBV2	NA	13	TRBJ2-3	TGTGCCAGCAGTGAAGCGGCCCAGGCTACGCAGTATTTT	CASSEAAQATQYF
TRBD1	TRBV5-1	NA	14	TRBJ1-4	TGCGCCAGCAGCTGGGACAGGCCCAATGAAAAACTGTTTTTT	CASSWDRPNEKLFF
NA	TRBV5-1	NA	12	TRBJ2-5	TGCGCCAGCAGCTTGCCGCAAGAGACCCAGTACTTC	CASSLPQETQYF
TRBD1	TRBV5-4	NA	14	TRBJ2-2	TGTGCCAGCAGCTCGCAGGGGGCGACCGGGGAGCTGTTTTTT	CASSSQGATGELFF
NA	TRBV11-2	NA	15	TRBJ1-1	TGTGCCAGCAGCCGGGAACCTCGCCTGATGACTGAAGCTTTCTTT	CASSREPRLMTEAFF
NA	TRBV3-1/TRBV3-2	NA	15	TRBJ2-3	TGTGCCAGCAGCCAAGGACTTCTTCCCACAGATACGCAGTATTTT	CASSQGLLPTDTQYF
NA	TRBV3-1/TRBV3-2	NA	14	TRBJ1-4	TGTGCCAGCAGCTGGACTGCAACTAATGAAAAACTGTTTTTT	CASSWTATNEKLFF
TRBD1	TRBV6-1	once	13	TRBJ1-2	TGTGCCAGCAGCGAAGACAGGGTGGATGGCTACACCTTC	CASSEDRVDGYTF
TRBD2	TRBV7-3	NA	15	TRBJ2-3	TGTGCCAGCAGCTTAGGGCTAGCGGGAGCAGATACGCAGTATTTT	CASSLGLAGADTQYF
TRBD1	TRBV28	NA	14	TRBJ1-4	TGTGCCAGCAAACCGACAGGGGGGGATGAAAAACTGTTTTTT	CASKPTGGDEKLFF
TRBD1	TRBV10-3	NA	14	TRBJ2-3	TGTGCCATCTACTCGGGACAGAGCACAGATACGCAGTATTTT	CAIYSGQSTDTQYF
TRBD1	TRBV19	NA	14	TRBJ1-2	TGTGCCAGTAGCACCCAGGGGGCAAACTATGGCTACACCTTC	CASSTQGANYGYTF
TRBD1	TRBV14	NA	17	TRBJ1-3	TGTGCCAGCAGCCGCCCCCTAACAGGGGACTCTGGAAACACCATATATTTT	CASSRPLTGDSGNTIYF
NA	TRBV11-2	NA	14	TRBJ1-2	TGTGTCAGCAGCTTACAACAGGGAAGAGACGGCTACACCTTC	CVSSLQQGRDGYTF
NA	TRBV2	NA	15	TRBJ1-6	TGTGCCAGCACTGAAGAGAGCTCCTATAATTCACCCCTCCACTTT	CASTEESSYNSPLHF
TRBD1	TRBV24-1	NA	16	TRBJ2-5	TGTGCCACCAGTGATTGGGGGACAGGGGGCAGTGAGACCCAGTACTTC	CATSDWGTGGSETQYF
TRBD2	TRBV19	NA	16	TRBJ2-2	TGTGCCAGTAGTGGGACTAGCGGGGGATACACCGGGGAGCTGTTTTTT	CASSGTSGGYTGELFF
TRBD2	TRBV5-1	NA	13	TRBJ2-1	TGCGCCAGCAGCTTGGGACTAGCGAATGAGCAGTTCTTC	CASSLGLANEQFF
NA	TRBV4-1	NA	15	TRBJ2-1	TGCGCCAGCAGCCAAGCCCGGTATTACTACAATGAGCAGTTCTTC	CASSQARYYYNEQFF
NA	TRBV6-6	NA	14	TRBJ1-1	TGTGCCAGCAGTTACACAGGGTTGAACACTGAAGCTTTCTTT	CASSYTGLNTEAFF
NA	TRBV5-1	NA	13	TRBJ2-1	TGCGCCAGCACCGATATACCCGGGAATGAGCAGTTCTTC	CASTDIPGNEQFF
NA	TRBV5-1	NA	13	TRBJ1-2	TGCGCCAGCAGCTTGGACAGCAGCTATGGCTACACCTTC	CASSLDSSYGYTF
TRBD1	TRBV9	NA	16	TRBJ2-7	TGTGCCAGCAGCGTAGACCCCCGCCAGGGGGCTTACGAGCAGTACTTC	CASSVDPRQGAYEQYF
NA	TRBV5-4	NA	13	TRBJ1-2	TGTGCCAGCAGCGCCCAGACAGGCGGTGGCTACACCTTC	CASSAQTGGGYTF
TRBD1	TRBV28	once	15	TRBJ1-2	TGTGCCAGCACCTCACCGGGACAGGGAGGATATGGCTACACCTTC	CASTSPGQGGYGYTF
TRBD1	TRBV10-3	NA	15	TRBJ2-1	TGTGCCATCAGCCCGGGACAGGGGGCCTACAATGAGCAGTTCTTC	CAISPGQGAYNEQFF
NA	TRBV19	NA	14	TRBJ1-1	TGTGCCAGTAGTATGGCCGGGTCGAACACTGAAGCTTTCTTT	CASSMAGSNTEAFF
NA	TRBV18	NA	14	TRBJ2-5	TGTGCCAGCTCACCAGGAGCGTCCCAAGAGACCCAGTACTTC	CASSPGASQETQYF
TRBD1	TRBV11-3	NA	15	TRBJ2-2	TGTGCCAGCAGCTCAAAGACAGGGCGCACCGGGGAGCTGTTTTTT	CASSSKTGRTGELFF
TRBD1	TRBV6-4	NA	13	TRBJ1-2	TGTGCCAGCAGTGAAACGACAGGGAGAGGCTACACCTTC	CASSETTGRGYTF
TRBD1	TRBV5-4	NA	13	TRBJ2-1	TGTGCCAGCAGCTGGACAGGGCAGGATGAGCAGTTCTTC	CASSWTGQDEQFF
NA	TRBV5-1	NA	15	TRBJ1-1	TGCGCCAGCAGCTTGGTTCAGGGAGGAAGCACTGAAGCTTTCTTT	CASSLVQGGSTEAFF
NA	TRBV4-2	NA	14	TRBJ1-2	TGTGCCAGCAGCCAAGATCCTGCAGGCCGGGGCTACACCTTC	CASSQDPAGRGYTF
NA	TRBV3-1/TRBV3-2	NA	13	TRBJ1-2	TGTGCCAGCAGCCAGCCGGGGAACTATGGCTACACCTTC	CASSQPGNYGYTF
NA	TRBV19	NA	17	TRBJ1-2	TGTGCCAGTAGTATAGTGGAGACCCCGGGAACGGTCAGGGGCTACACCTTC	CASSIVETPGTVRGYTF
NA	TRBV11-3	NA	15	TRBJ1-4	TGTGCCAGCAGCCTTAGAGCAGGCCAGGGTGAAAAACTGTTTTTT	CASSLRAGQGEKLFF
NA	TRBV6-5	NA	13	TRBJ1-2	TGTGCCAGCAGTTACTCCTATAACTATGGCTACACCTTC	CASSYSYNYGYTF
NA	TRBV7-2	NA	15	TRBJ1-2	TGTGCCAGCAGACCACAGGGCAGTTATAACTATGGCTACACCTTC	CASRPQGSYNYGYTF
TRBD1	TRBV5-6	once	16	TRBJ1-2	TGTGCCAGCAGCTATAGAACAGGGGGCGCTAACTATGGCTACACCTTC	CASSYRTGGANYGYTF
TRBD1	TRBV6-4	NA	14	TRBJ2-3	TGTGCCAGCAGAAGACAGGGGGCTTCCGATACGCAGTATTTT	CASRRQGASDTQYF
NA	TRBV25-1	NA	15	TRBJ1-1	TGTGCCAGCAGTGCCAGACAGGATCAGAACACTGAAGCTTTCTTT	CASSARQDQNTEAFF
TRBD1	TRBV3-1/TRBV3-2	NA	15	TRBJ1-6	TGTGCCAGCAGCCCCGGACAGGGGCTAGGATCACCCCTCCACTTT	CASSPGQGLGSPLHF
NA	TRBV9	NA	13	TRBJ1-1	TGTGCCAGCAGCGTAGAATATAACACTGAAGCTTTCTTT	CASSVEYNTEAFF
TRBD2	TRBV25-1	NA	15	TRBJ2-2	TGTGCCAGCAGTGGCACGGGACTAGTTTCTGGGGAGCTGTTTTTT	CASSGTGLVSGELFF
NA	TRBV18	NA	15	TRBJ2-1	TGTGCCAGCTCTCGGGGACTGGGGAAGGTCAATGAGCAGTTCTTC	CASSRGLGKVNEQFF
NA	TRBV10-3	NA	14	TRBJ2-7	TGTGCCATCAGTGGGCAGGAAAGCTCCTACGAGCAGTACTTC	CAISGQESSYEQYF
TRBD2	TRBV19	once	14	TRBJ2-3	TGTGCCAGTAAGACTAGCGGGGGGGCGGATACGCAGTATTTT	CASKTSGGADTQYF
NA	TRBV10-1	NA	12	TRBJ1-1	TGCGCCAGCAGTGAGCCTCAGGGGAATGCTTTCTTT	CASSEPQGNAFF
NA	TRBV2	few	13	TRBJ1-2	TGTGCCAGCAGTCCGGACAGAAACTATGGCTACACCTTC	CASSPDRNYGYTF